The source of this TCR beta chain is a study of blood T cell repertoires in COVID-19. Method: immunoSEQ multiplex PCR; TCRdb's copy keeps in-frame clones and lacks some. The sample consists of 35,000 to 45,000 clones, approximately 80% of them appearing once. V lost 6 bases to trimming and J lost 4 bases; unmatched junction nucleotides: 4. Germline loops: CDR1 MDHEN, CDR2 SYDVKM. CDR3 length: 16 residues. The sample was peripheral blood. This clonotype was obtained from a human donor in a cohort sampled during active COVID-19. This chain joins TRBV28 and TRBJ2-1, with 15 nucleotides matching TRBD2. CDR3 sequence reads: CASSLGTSGGYNEQFF. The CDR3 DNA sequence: TGTGCCAGCAGCCTAGGGACTAGCGGGGGGTACAATGAGCAGTTCTTC.